This T cell receptor (beta chain) was documented in a study of blood T cell repertoires in COVID-19. Study-wide background: Sites across the United States, Italy and Spain contributed samples from acute and convalescent COVID-19.

Germline V CDR1 and CDR2: MNHEY, SVGAGI. Trimming took 6 bases from V and 0 from J; bases not matched to a gene: 2. The CDR3 has 15 amino acids. Sequencing used immunoSEQ multiplex PCR; TCRdb keeps in-frame clones, though not all of them. Among about 64,000 clones listed, 88% were seen once. The sample consisted of peripheral blood. The chain couples TRBV6-5 to TRBJ2-1; the match to TRBD2 covers 10 bases. The receptor was derived from a woman aged 55-70 years with COVID-19, enrolled during active disease. The CDR3 region has the DNA TGTGCCAGCAGGCTAGCGGGGGCCTCCTACAATGAGCAGTTCTTC. It encodes CASRLAGASYNEQFF.